Shown below are 9 T cell receptor beta chains from a single sample sequenced in a study of brain T cells in children with intractable seizures. Time point given: blood from clinic visit 5 months post-surgery; TSC patient then seizure free. The protocol was immunoSEQ multiplex PCR, while the TCRdb copy is restricted to in-frame clones and leaves out a portion. The sample contains about 320,000 clones, approximately 93% of which appear only once. Sequencing used peripheral blood, obtained around 5 months after surgery. The receptors were gathered from a boy younger than two with tuberous sclerosis and intractable seizures.

The V and J genes are TRBV30 and TRBJ2-1; D assignment may be TRBD1 or TRBD2 (7 bases each). V lost 5 bases, J lost 9 bases, and 14 bases lay in between. Looked up from germline, CDR1 is GTSNPN and CDR2 is SVGIG (reference sequence). The CDR3 consists of 12 residues. CDR3 sequence reads: CAWGEGAIEQFF. Here the CDR3 DNA reads TGTGCCTGGGGGGAGGGGGCCATTGAGCAGTTCTTC.

J is TRBJ1-1 and V is TRBV5-5, with D possibly TRBD1 on 6 matching bases. The CDR3 has 19 amino acids. The V gene's germline CDR1 is SGHKS and CDR2 YYEKEE (reference sequence). V was trimmed by 4 bases and J by 1 base, leaving 26 bases between them. DNA for the CDR3: TGTGCCAGCAGCCCTACGACAGGTTGGAGGGCGGCCCAGAACACTGAAGCTTTCTTT. Translating it yields CASSPTTGWRAAQNTEAFF.

This chain uses TRBV5-1 with TRBJ2-2; D is unclear. The CDR3 consists of 18 residues. V was pared by 2 bases and J by 0 bases, with 17 bases between. Germline loops: CDR1 SGHRS, CDR2 YFSETQ. CDR3 sequence: CASSFGAGPLSNTGELFF. DNA for the CDR3: TGCGCCAGCAGCTTTGGAGCAGGCCCCCTCTCGAACACCGGGGAGCTGTTTTTT.

The chain joins TRBV5-6 to TRBJ1-5; weak D call: TRBD1 (6 bases). Germline CDR1 and CDR2: SGHDT and YYEEEE. V was cut by 1 base and J by 0 bases, with 17 bases left in between. The CDR3 loop spans 18 amino acids. CDR3 coding DNA: TGTGCCAGCAGCTTGAAGGGGGTGGACTCTTATAGCAATCAGCCCCAGCATTTT. Translation: CASSLKGVDSYSNQPQHF.

The V call is TRBV10-3, the J call TRBJ2-1, with 7 positions matching TRBD1. The germline V gene has CDR1 ENHRY and CDR2 SYGVKD. The CDR3 covers 15 residues. Trimming took 10 bases from V and 5 from J; bases not matched to a gene: 14. In nucleotides, the CDR3 is TGTGCCACCTCCGGCCGGGACAGACAAGACAATGAGCAGTTCTTC. This encodes CATSGRDRQDNEQFF.

The chain is built from TRBV28 and TRBJ1-3; no firm D call. Looked up from germline, CDR1 is MDHEN and CDR2 is SYDVKM. The CDR3 is 15 residues long. V was trimmed by 6 bases and J by 1 base, leaving 13 bases between them. The CDR3, as DNA: TGTGCCAGCAGCTACCTTGCACCATCTGGAAACACCATATATTTT. Its protein product is CASSYLAPSGNTIYF.

This clone was recorded a few times. The chain employs TRBV4-2 and TRBJ1-2; D not certain. CDR1 is LGHNA, CDR2 YNFKEQ, per germline. The CDR3 spans 13 residues. V lost 1 base, J lost 4 bases, and 7 bases lay in between. CDR3 bases: TGTGCCAGCAGCCAAGTCAATAGCTATGGCTACACCTTC. Translating gives CASSQVNSYGYTF.

The chain employs TRBV29-1 and TRBJ1-6; possible D gene TRBD1, 6 bases. V was pared by 6 bases and J by 9 bases, with 18 bases between. The germline CDR1 and CDR2 sequences are SQVTM and ANQGSEA. The CDR3 totals 14 residues. DNA for the CDR3: TGCAGCGTCCGCCCCGGGGGCCATCTTTCACCCCTCCACTTT. The encoded protein is CSVRPGGHLSPLHF.

V and J are TRBV6-5 and TRBJ1-6; no reliable D call. The CDR3 has 15 residues. Germline V lookup: CDR1 MNHEY, CDR2 SVGAGI. Trimming shortened V by 6 bases and J by 7 bases, and 16 bases separated the two germline ends. In nucleotides, the CDR3 is TGTGCCAGCAGATCAGCTCGACGGTCCAATTCACCCCTCCACTTT. This translates into CASRSARRSNSPLHF.